This T cell receptor (beta chain) was recovered during a study of CXCR3-negative and CXCR3-positive naive CD8 T cells. Study-wide points: Diversity in memory CD8+ cells fell much lower than the comparably high levels seen in both naive subsets. Hydrophobicity was higher for TRB CDR3s found in CXCR3-positive naive cells than in CXCR3-negative naive cells.

With UMI labels, 5' RACE was used to prepare the TRB cDNA libraries. Each CDR3 protein gets one entry in TCRdb, which reprocessed the 5' RACE reads and gives no DNA. The sample totals around 63,000 distinct CDR3 sequences. Germline V CDR1 and CDR2: LGHNA, YSLEER. The CDR3 extends over 14 amino acids. Of note for this clonotype: Its specificity is not known.

The sample consisted of naive CXCR3+ CD8+ T cells from blood. Specified subset: CD45RO-CCR7+CD27+CD95- naive CD8+ T cells expressing CXCR3 (TNR3+). This chain links TRBV4-3 with TRBJ2-2. The receptor was isolated from a human donor in good health. Some clones in this sample may be carry-over from other donors' samples. This CDR3 reads CASSQDQGTGELFF.